The clone carrying this T cell receptor beta chain was counted once. No antigen is known for it. Sequenced by immunoSEQ multiplex PCR; TCRdb stores in-frame clones only, minus some. The data show 2 million to 3 million clones, 80% to 95% seen once. The data stem from a study of shared clonotypes between healthy human individuals. In the study overall: Each donor's CD8 memory used one plate, CD8 naive two, each CD4 subset three. Study results and caveats: Non-shared clonotypes showed lower generation probabilities than clonotypes common to all four donors. Large sequencing depth failed to make sorted-subset sequencing complete, rarefaction showed.

The CDR3 contains 17 residues. Unmatched junction bases numbered 12, after V lost 2 bases and J lost 5 bases. Germline V gene sequence: CDR1 SGHKS, CDR2 YYEKEE (reference sequence). The sequence derives from a man aged 18 to 29 in good health. Some clones in this sample may be carry-over from other donors' samples. The sample comprised naive CD4+ T cells from PBMCs. This sample's subset: CD45RA+ positively selected. The chain is built from TRBV5-5 and TRBJ2-1, with TRBD2 matching over 8 bases. The CDR3 loop is CASSFKSGSHLDNEQFF. In nucleotides, the CDR3 is TGTGCCAGCAGCTTTAAAAGCGGGAGTCACCTCGACAATGAGCAGTTCTTC.